One TCR beta chain is described in this entry. These data belong to a study of blood T cell repertoires in COVID-19. As for the study in general: From the United States, Italy and Spain came samples of acute and convalescent COVID-19. T cells, B-cell-depleted T cells, or PBMCs provided the cDNA or gDNA that served as material.

Authors' analysis steps: Reference gene primer amplification gave nucleated cell count estimates. The data were produced by immunoSEQ multiplex PCR, yet TCRdb's version contains in-frame clones alone and is incomplete. That table gives V, J and clone size, and the DNA gave D and trimming. The sample consists of around 150,000 clones, approximately 86% of them appearing once. V lost 1 base, J lost 7 bases, and 9 bases lay in between. The length of the CDR3 is 14 residues. Germline V gene data show CDR1 as SGHNT and CDR2 as YYREEE (reference sequence). The chain has TRBV5-4 and TRBJ1-6, with D tentatively TRBD1 (5 bases). The sequence derives from a man in his 70s with acute or convalescent COVID-19. Material: peripheral blood. The DNA of the CDR3 is TGTGCCAGCAGCTTGATGGCAGGGAATTCACCCCTCCACTTT. Its translation is CASSLMAGNSPLHF.